The T cell receptor beta chain described here comes from a study of a mutant IDH1 vaccine in newly diagnosed glioma. In the study overall: Among treated patients, around 62% were male and about 40% female, and mean age was 40.4 years.

CDR1 is KGHSH and CDR2 is LQKENI in the germline V gene. V was clipped by 5 bases and J by 2 bases; unmatched bases: 12. The CDR3 loop spans 16 amino acids. The time point here: week 47, end of study. In every dose of vaccine, 300 ug of mutant IDH1 20-mer peptide was given alongside topical imiquimod. New astrocytomas of WHO grade 3 or 4 that were IDH1-mutant and ATRX-lost were found in the donors. With regard to this clone: Its antigen is currently unknown.

This table comes from immunoSEQ multiplex PCR, and its TCRdb copy is limited to in-frame clones, with some not included. The sample records roughly 32,000 clones, roughly 90% being singletons. This receptor was taken from a man in his forties with glioma. This sample comprised PBMCs, obtained from a glioma patient whose treatment included an IDH1 peptide vaccine. The chain links TRBV18 to TRBJ2-7; TRBD2 matches at 7 bases. The CDR3 here is CASSILPGLRTYEQYV. The CDR3, as DNA: TGTGCCAGCTCAATTCTCCCGGGACTAAGAACCTACGAGCAGTACGTC.